One and the same sample provided the 10 T cell receptor beta chains below, sequenced in a study of cytomegalovirus exposure and HLA in healthy donors. Primers: 60 Vbeta forward and 13 Jbeta reverse. Repertoires were generated with immunoSEQ multiplex PCR, while TCRdb's copy carries only in-frame clones and drops some. The sample has 90,000 to 150,000 clones; 76% are singletons. Sequenced: PBMCs. These receptors all stem from a woman in her thirties or forties in good health and CMV-seropositive.

Of note for this clone: The junction and the germline gene differ at one end; a read error may be behind it. This sequence joins TRBV6-1 and TRBJ1-1; 9 nucleotides line up with TRBD1. The CDR3 runs to 13 residues. Germline V gene data show CDR1 as MNHNS and CDR2 as SASEGT. The CDR3 bases are TGTGCCAGCAAAGAACACCCCCGGGACAGGGAATTTTTT. It yields the protein CASKEHPRDREFF.

The chain couples TRBV27 to TRBJ2-7; D possibly corresponds to TRBD1 (6 bases). From germline, CDR1 is MNHEY and CDR2 SMNVEV (reference sequence). The CDR3 sequence is 14 residues long. Trimming cost V 5 bases and J 5 bases, with 16 bases left between them. CDR3 sequence (DNA): TGTGCCAGCAGTGGGTACAGGGAGTCTAACGAGCAGTACTTC. Residues: CASSGYRESNEQYF.

J is TRBJ2-3 and V is TRBV7-2; 9 positions agree with TRBD2. Germline lookup yields CDR1 SGHTA and CDR2 FQGNSA. The CDR3 length is 16 residues. With V trimmed by 0 bases and J by 8 bases, 9 bases remained unmatched. CDR3 region: CASSLAGTSLVVTQYF. CDR3 in DNA: TGTGCCAGCAGCTTAGCGGGGACTAGCCTGGTAGTTACGCAGTATTTT.

The V and J genes are TRBV5-4 and TRBJ2-5; 8 nucleotides align to TRBD2. The V segment lost 4 bases and the J segment 3 bases; nucleotides outside the gene matches: 5. The CDR3 totals 14 residues. Germline V CDR1 and CDR2: SGHNT, YYREEE (reference sequence). CDR3 nucleotides: TGTGCCAGCAGCCCCGGGACTAGGGAAGAGACCCAGTACTTC. Translated: CASSPGTREETQYF.

V and J are TRBV27 and TRBJ2-5; 8 bases fit TRBD1. The length of the CDR3 is 14 residues. CDR1 and CDR2 from the germline V gene are MNHEY and SMNVEV (reference sequence). J gave up 5 bases and V 6 bases, and 8 bases lay outside the gene matches. In DNA form, the CDR3 reads TGTGCCAGCAGACGACAGGGGAGTCCGGAGACCCAGTACTTC. This translates into CASRRQGSPETQYF.

The chain links TRBV6-5 to TRBJ1-2; 7 positions agree with TRBD1. Germline CDR1 is MNHEY and CDR2 is SVGAGI. The CDR3 length is 13 residues. The ends lost 4 bases at V and 5 bases at J; junction bases unmatched: 4. Here the CDR3 DNA reads TGTGCCAGCAGTTTTACAGGGGCTTATGGCTACACCTTC. Translation gives CASSFTGAYGYTF.

The chain uses TRBV11-2 and TRBJ2-2, with 7 positions matching TRBD2. Germline V gene sequence: CDR1 SGHAT, CDR2 FQNNGV. V dropped 5 bases and J dropped 13; count of bases not matched to a gene: 16. This CDR3 has 15 residues. The CDR3 coding sequence is TGTGCCAGCAGCGGGAGGGTCCAATCGGGAGGAGGGCTGTTTTTT. It yields the protein CASSGRVQSGGGLFF.

The rearrangement joins TRBV5-4 to TRBJ2-7; 9 positions agree with TRBD1. Germline CDR1 SGHNT, CDR2 YYREEE (reference sequence). The CDR3 loop spans 16 amino acids. The V gene end was trimmed by 1 base and the J gene end by 0 bases; junction bases not matched to a gene: 5. CDR3 sequence: CASSLTWTGVSYEQYF. In DNA, the CDR3 is TGTGCCAGCAGCTTGACGTGGACAGGGGTCTCCTACGAGCAGTACTTC.

The gene calls are TRBV6-1 and TRBJ2-3; 7 bases line up with TRBD2. V shed 3 bases and J 2 bases; nucleotides not matched to a gene: 14. The CDR3 has 18 residues. Germline V CDR1 and CDR2: MNHNS, SASEGT. CDR3 sequence (DNA): TGTGCCAGCAGTGAGCTACCACTAGCGAGGTCCTTCACAGATACGCAGTATTTT. It encodes CASSELPLARSFTDTQYF.

The J gene is TRBJ1-1, the V gene TRBV9, with TRBD1 matching 9 bases. CDR3 length equals 15 residues. V trimming: 5 bases; J trimming: 1 base; junction bases outside the gene matches: 6. Germline V lookup: CDR1 SGDLS, CDR2 YYNGEE. CDR3 DNA: TGTGCCAGCAGTATTACGGGACAGGGGAACACTGAAGCTTTCTTT. It yields the protein CASSITGQGNTEAFF.